In its sample, the clone carrying this TCR beta chain was seen once. Its antigen is as yet unknown. The data were obtained in a study of T cell responses to AZD1222 COVID-19 vaccine. Repertoires were generated with immunoSEQ multiplex PCR, while TCRdb's copy carries only in-frame clones and drops some. This sample has roughly 150,000 clones, with 80% to 95% found just once. The CDR3 has 15 residues. The V gene lost 3 bases and the J gene lost 1 base, with 12 bases spanning the gap. CDR1 MNHEY and CDR2 SMNVEV come from the germline V gene (reference sequence). Study findings and constraints: CD4 TCRs linked to vaccination spanned spike, dominating at 160-218 and 743-854. Clonal diversity was possibly underestimated; the donors were predominantly white British and more often female. Spike-specific TCR breadth and depth were elevated following two AZD1222 doses.

The source material was peripheral blood, sampled on day 0 of AZD1222 vaccination. This clonotype was sampled from an adult in good health. J is TRBJ1-1 and V is TRBV27; D may be TRBD1 (6 bases). CDR3 sequence reads: CASSLWGAGNTEAFF. CDR3 in DNA: TGTGCCAGCAGTTTGTGGGGGGCTGGGAACACTGAAGCTTTCTTT.